Listed below are T cell receptor beta chains from one sample, sequenced in a study of T cells of healthy individuals. TCRdb independently ran MiXCR on the 5' RACE reads; one entry per CDR3 protein. The sample consists of 50,000 to 55,000 distinct CDR3 sequences, roughly 15% of them appearing once. These receptor sequences come from a human donor in good health. Both conserved end residues are part of each CDR3. Each record gives: V gene, D gene, clone size, J gene, CDR3 protein, CDR3 DNA. A D gene is named only where the DNA matches it firmly. Clone size appears in some rows only: once, few, many, or a class for an expanded clone.

TRBV29-1,TRBD1,.,TRBJ2-7,CSVRDREGYEQYF,TGCAGCGTGAGGGACAGGGAAGGCTACGAGCAGTACTTC
TRBV27,.,few,TRBJ1-1,CASSLRQGNTEAFF,TGTGCCAGCAGTTTACGGCAGGGAAACACTGAAGCTTTCTTT
TRBV4-1,TRBD2,few,TRBJ2-5,CASSQGLGPQETQYF,TGCGCCAGCAGCCAGGGACTAGGACCCCAAGAGACCCAGTACTTC
TRBV29-1,.,.,TRBJ2-3,CSVEEGQSTDTQYF,TGCAGCGTTGAAGAGGGCCAGAGCACAGATACGCAGTATTTT
TRBV5-6,TRBD2,many,TRBJ2-7,CASSLWGTSGYLSYEQYF,TGTGCCAGCAGCCTTTGGGGGACTAGCGGGTACCTCTCCTACGAGCAGTACTTC
TRBV7-2,.,many,TRBJ1-4,CASSLGVREKLFF,TGTGCCAGCAGCTTGGGGGTGAGGGAAAAACTGTTTTTT
TRBV6-1,.,.,TRBJ2-7,CASSDVKSLEQYF,TGTGCCAGCAGTGATGTGAAGTCCCTCGAGCAGTACTTC
TRBV9,TRBD2,.,TRBJ2-1,CASTERGGNEQFF,TGTGCCAGCACGGAGCGGGGGGGCAATGAGCAGTTCTTC
TRBV29-1,TRBD1,many,TRBJ1-5,CSARDSLNQPQHF,TGCAGCGCGAGGGACAGCCTCAATCAGCCCCAGCATTTT
TRBV28,.,.,TRBJ2-1,CASSGRYNEQFF,TGTGCCAGCAGTGGGAGATACAATGAGCAGTTCTTC
TRBV7-2,TRBD1,.,TRBJ2-1,CASSLDRGGHNEQFF,TGTGCCAGCAGCCTCGACAGGGGGGGCCACAATGAGCAGTTCTTC
TRBV5-6,.,.,TRBJ2-7,CASKLPGPYEQYF,TGTGCCAGCAAACTCCCGGGTCCCTACGAGCAGTACTTC
TRBV18,.,few,TRBJ1-3,CASSPRVQGTSGNTIYF,TGTGCCAGCTCACCACGGGTTCAGGGAACCTCTGGAAACACCATATATTTT
TRBV29-1,.,many,TRBJ2-7,CSVAIGGKEQYF,TGCAGCGTTGCTATCGGGGGCAAAGAGCAGTACTTC
TRBV24-1,TRBD2,.,TRBJ2-7,CTTSEAAGGRNEQYF,TGTACCACCAGTGAGGCGGCGGGGGGCAGGAACGAGCAGTACTTC
TRBV6-5,.,many,TRBJ2-3,CAIAEGPGSTDTQYF,TGTGCCATTGCGGAGGGACCTGGTAGCACAGATACGCAGTATTTT
TRBV6-1,TRBD1,medium-sized,TRBJ1-2,CASSEAEGTGGYGYTF,TGTGCCAGCAGTGAAGCGGAGGGGACAGGGGGCTATGGCTACACCTTC
TRBV30,TRBD2,.,TRBJ2-5,CAWKPGLAGETQYF,TGTGCCTGGAAACCGGGACTAGCGGGAGAGACCCAGTACTTC
TRBV30,.,.,TRBJ2-1,CAWSGQNEQFF,TGTGCCTGGAGTGGGCAGAATGAGCAGTTCTTC
TRBV28,.,.,TRBJ2-3,CASSPSVGGAGGDTQYF,TGTGCCAGCAGCCCCTCGGTGGGGGGGGCAGGGGGAGATACGCAGTATTTT
TRBV4-1,TRBD2,many,TRBJ2-2,CASSLSWTSGNTGELFF,TGCGCCAGCAGCCTATCCTGGACTAGCGGTAACACCGGGGAGCTGTTTTTT
TRBV27,.,.,TRBJ1-5,CASSLSGNNQPQHF,TGTGCCAGCAGTTTATCAGGGAACAATCAGCCCCAGCATTTT
TRBV7-9,TRBD2,.,TRBJ2-1,CASSYSGTSGTYNEQFF,TGTGCCAGCAGTTACTCCGGGACTAGCGGGACTTACAATGAGCAGTTCTTC
TRBV7-6,.,many,TRBJ2-6,CASSLRGDGANVLTF,TGTGCCAGCAGCTTACGAGGGGATGGGGCCAACGTCCTGACTTTC
TRBV10-3,TRBD1,.,TRBJ1-2,CAISEPDRPYGYTF,TGTGCCATCAGCGAACCGGACAGGCCTTATGGCTACACCTTC
TRBV6-2/TRBV6-3,TRBD1,.,TRBJ1-4,CASSRDRTNEKLFF,TGTGCCAGCAGTCGGGACAGAACTAATGAAAAACTGTTTTTT
TRBV5-8,.,many,TRBJ1-1,CASSRRRGEAFF,TGTGCCAGCAGCCGCCGCCGGGGTGAAGCTTTCTTT
TRBV5-4,TRBD2,.,TRBJ2-1,CTSSPRTSRRDYNEQFF,TGTACCAGCAGCCCCAGGACTAGCCGAAGAGACTACAATGAGCAGTTCTTC
TRBV4-3,TRBD1,many,TRBJ1-2,CASSHPGQGFYGYTF,TGCGCCAGCAGCCATCCCGGACAGGGATTCTATGGCTACACCTTC
TRBV20-1,.,once,TRBJ1-6,CSARLGRGNSPLHF,TGCAGTGCTAGACTCGGCAGAGGGAATTCACCCCTCCACTTT
TRBV7-8,TRBD1,many,TRBJ1-5,CASSLMTGAVQPQHF,TGTGCCAGCAGCTTGATGACAGGGGCGGTTCAGCCCCAGCATTTT
TRBV6-1,.,.,TRBJ2-2,CASSVKANTGELFF,TGTGCCAGCAGTGTGAAAGCGAACACCGGGGAGCTGTTTTTT
TRBV12-3/TRBV12-4,.,many,TRBJ1-1,CASSLLPGNTEAFF,TGTGCCAGCAGTTTATTACCGGGGAACACTGAAGCTTTCTTT
TRBV15,.,.,TRBJ2-3,CATSKTGPGSRDTQYF,TGTGCCACCAGCAAAACTGGTCCGGGCAGTCGGGATACGCAGTATTTT
TRBV4-1,.,.,TRBJ2-7,CASSQDKGLVAEQYF,TGCGCCAGCAGCCAAGATAAGGGCTTGGTCGCCGAGCAGTACTTC
TRBV6-2/TRBV6-3,TRBD1,.,TRBJ2-4,CASSYTGQGNIQYF,TGTGCCAGCAGTTATACCGGACAGGGAAACATTCAGTACTTC
TRBV6-6,TRBD1,many,TRBJ1-5,CASTQQGAKQPQHF,TGTGCCAGCACCCAACAGGGGGCAAAACAGCCCCAGCATTTT
TRBV12-3/TRBV12-4,.,.,TRBJ2-7,CASSQTLGTPPEYF,TGTGCCAGCAGCCAGACTTTGGGGACCCCGCCCGAGTACTTC
TRBV29-1,.,.,TRBJ1-1,CSTNRAPGAEAFF,TGCAGCACCAATCGGGCCCCGGGGGCTGAAGCTTTCTTT
TRBV11-1,.,few,TRBJ2-7,CASSFADREQYF,TGTGCCAGCAGCTTCGCCGACAGGGAGCAGTACTTC
TRBV29-1,.,few,TRBJ2-7,CSVETAAGSYEQYF,TGCAGCGTTGAAACGGCGGCCGGCTCCTACGAGCAGTACTTC
TRBV9,TRBD2,.,TRBJ2-3,CASSVTTGGPGDTQYF,TGTGCCAGCAGCGTAACTACGGGAGGGCCTGGGGATACGCAGTATTTT
TRBV9,TRBD2,.,TRBJ2-7,CASSPRSSGRIYEQYF,TGTGCCAGCAGCCCCCGCTCTAGCGGGAGGATCTACGAGCAGTACTTC
TRBV5-1,.,many,TRBJ1-3,CASSLDVSSGNTIYF,TGCGCCAGCAGCTTGGACGTAAGCTCTGGAAACACCATATATTTT
TRBV5-4,TRBD1,.,TRBJ1-1,CASSFPGQGLGTEAFF,TGTGCCAGCAGCTTCCCGGGACAGGGGCTTGGCACTGAAGCTTTCTTT
TRBV12-3/TRBV12-4,.,few,TRBJ2-7,CASSPGGRAALEQYF,TGTGCCAGCAGCCCCGGGGGGCGGGCGGCCCTGGAGCAGTACTTC
TRBV6-1,.,many,TRBJ1-1,CASSEATVSEAFF,TGTGCCAGCAGTGAAGCTACAGTATCTGAAGCTTTCTTT
TRBV6-5,.,.,TRBJ2-1,CASRPRGSNYNEQFF,TGTGCCAGCAGGCCTAGAGGCAGTAACTACAATGAGCAGTTCTTC
TRBV19,.,few,TRBJ2-1,CASSIASNNEQFF,TGTGCCAGTAGTATAGCCAGCAACAATGAGCAGTTCTTC
TRBV4-1,TRBD1,few,TRBJ2-1,CASRRQGPYNEQFF,TGCGCCAGCAGAAGACAGGGGCCTTACAATGAGCAGTTCTTC
TRBV29-1,TRBD2,few,TRBJ2-5,CSVEDVAGGPGETQYF,TGCAGCGTTGAAGATGTAGCGGGAGGGCCGGGGGAGACCCAGTACTTC
TRBV20-1,.,many,TRBJ2-3,CSAIDVDTQYF,TGCAGTGCCATCGACGTGGATACGCAGTATTTT
TRBV2,TRBD2,few,TRBJ2-3,CASKRTAGGATDTQYF,TGTGCCAGCAAGAGGACGGCGGGGGGCGCTACAGATACGCAGTATTTT
TRBV7-9,TRBD1,few,TRBJ2-7,CASSSLPRGQGVSYEQYF,TGTGCCAGCAGCTCCTTACCGAGAGGACAGGGGGTATCCTACGAGCAGTACTTC
TRBV11-2,.,many,TRBJ2-1,CASSLEGRGGNEQFF,TGTGCCAGCAGCCTCGAAGGCAGGGGGGGCAATGAGCAGTTCTTC